This passage covers 13 T cell receptor beta chains from one sample sequenced in a study of blood T cell repertoires in COVID-19. Profiled with immunoSEQ multiplex PCR; TCRdb holds only in-frame clones, not every one. The table records over 250,000 clones, roughly 87% of them present only once. The sample was peripheral blood. The receptors were sampled from a human donor in a cohort sampled during active COVID-19.

This chain links TRBV5-1 with TRBJ2-5, with TRBD2 identical over 7 bases. The V and J ends lost 3 bases and 6 bases, in that order; junction bases with no gene match: 8. CDR1 and CDR2 (germline): SGHRS, YFSETQ. This CDR3 is 14 amino acids long. The CDR3 protein is CASSSPGLPKTQYF. In nucleotides, the CDR3 is TGCGCCAGCAGCTCCCCGGGACTACCTAAGACCCAGTACTTC.

The V and J genes are TRBV9 and TRBJ1-4; D unresolved. From germline, CDR1 is SGDLS and CDR2 YYNGEE. The CDR3 contains 16 residues. V lost 6 bases and J lost 0, with 15 bases in between. The DNA of the CDR3 is TGTGCCAGCAATCGAATGGGCTTGTCAACTAATGAAAAACTGTTTTTT. Translation: CASNRMGLSTNEKLFF. The complete variable domain, with remaining parts taken from reference TRBV9 and TRBJ1-4, reads DSGVTQTPKHLITATGQRVTLRCSPRSGDLSVYWYQQSLDQGLQFLIQYYNGEERAKGNILERFSAQQFPDLHSELNLSSLELGDSALYFCASNRMGLSTNEKLFFGSGTQLSVL.

The V call is TRBV9, the J call TRBJ1-1; no definite D call. The CDR3 extends over 13 amino acids. V was clipped by 0 bases and J by 0 bases, with 3 bases between them. The germline V gene has CDR1 SGDLS and CDR2 YYNGEE. The CDR3 region is CASSVELNTEAFF. The CDR3 DNA reads as TGTGCCAGCAGCGTAGAGCTGAACACTGAAGCTTTCTTT.

J is TRBJ2-3 and V is TRBV7-8, with a tentative D call TRBD2 (6 bases). Germline assignment: CDR1 SGHVS and CDR2 FQNEAQ. The CDR3 is made up of 15 amino acids. Trimming took off 5 bases at V and 0 bases at J, with 12 bases between the two ends. CDR3 DNA sequence: TGTGCCAGCAGCCGTAGCGGAGCTAGCACAGATACGCAGTATTTT. Its translation is CASSRSGASTDTQYF. Supplemented by reference TRBV7-8 and TRBJ2-3, the full variable domain reads GAGVSQSPRYKVAKRGQDVALRCDPISGHVSLFWYQQALGQGPEFLTYFQNEAQLDKSGLPSDRFFAERPEGSVSTLKIQRTQQEDSAVYLCASSRSGASTDTQYFGPGTRLTVL.

In regard to this clone: This clone may be a read error of a much larger clone one base away. The V and J genes are TRBV5-5 and TRBJ2-7; D is unclear. The CDR3 covers 12 residues. Trimming stripped 3 bases from V and 3 bases from J, with 7 bases between. The germline V gene encodes CDR1 SGHKS and CDR2 YYEKEE (reference sequence). The CDR3 protein is CASSYFGYEQYF. For the CDR3, the DNA is TGTGCCAGCAGCTATTTCGGCTACGAGCAGTACTTC.

This clone was seen only once. V gene TRBV6-5 combines with J gene TRBJ1-1, with D possibly matching TRBD1 (6 bases). The CDR3 extends over 14 amino acids. V lost 9 bases, J lost 0 bases, and 14 bases lay in between. CDR1 MNHEY and CDR2 SVGAGI come from the germline V gene. CDR3 nucleotides: TGTGCCAGTCTGATCGGACAGATGAACACTGAAGCTTTCTTT. The encoded protein is CASLIGQMNTEAFF.

The CDR3, as DNA: TGTGCCAGCAGTGTAAGGACAGGGGAGGGTCAGCCCCAGCATTTT. It is translated as CASSVRTGEGQPQHF. The V gene is TRBV2, the J gene TRBJ1-5, with 9 bases lining up with TRBD1. Trimming took 4 bases from V and 6 from J; bases not matched to a gene: 7. The CDR3 consists of 15 residues. Germline CDR1 SNHLY, CDR2 FYNNEI.

This clone was recorded only once. The chain carries TRBV20-1 and TRBJ2-1; D is undetermined. Trimming removed 0 bases at V and 8 bases at J, with 5 bases between. Germline values: CDR1 DFQATT, CDR2 SNEGSKA (reference sequence). The length of the CDR3 is 11 residues. The CDR3 DNA is TGCAGTGCTAGAGAGGTAGATGAGCAGTTCTTC. Residues: CSAREVDEQFF.

The J gene is TRBJ2-5, the V gene TRBV5-1; TRBD2 aligns across 14 bases. CDR3 size: 15 residues. Germline CDR1 reads SGHRS; CDR2 reads YFSETQ. With V trimmed by 4 bases and J by 6 bases, 5 bases remained unmatched. For the CDR3, the DNA is TGCGCCAGCAGCCAGACTAGCGGGAGGGAAAAGACCCAGTACTTC. It encodes CASSQTSGREKTQYF.

The chain employs TRBV20-1 and TRBJ2-2; D possibly corresponds to TRBD2 (5 bases). V was cut by 3 bases and J by 5 bases, with 7 bases left in between. Germline V lookup: CDR1 DFQATT, CDR2 SNEGSKA (reference sequence). This CDR3 comprises 12 residues. CDR3 DNA: TGCAGTGCTAGTAGAGGGACCGGGGAGCTGTTTTTT. Translation gives CSASRGTGELFF.

This chain uses TRBV7-2 with TRBJ1-2; tentative D call: TRBD1 (6 bases). The germline V and J ends were trimmed by 3 bases and 6 bases, with 11 bases remaining between them. Germline CDR1 reads SGHTA; CDR2 reads FQGNSA. The CDR3 spans 13 residues. Written as DNA, the CDR3 is TGTACCAGCAGCTTCCAGGGGCGGAATGGCTACACCTTC. This encodes CTSSFQGRNGYTF.

This clone was seen only once. The rearrangement links TRBV18 to TRBJ2-1, with 7 bases lining up with TRBD2. The V gene end was trimmed by 5 bases and the J gene end by 3 bases; junction bases not matched to a gene: 4. The CDR3 is made up of 14 amino acids. The germline CDR1 and CDR2 sequences are KGHSH and LQKENI. The CDR3 here is CASSSGGSYNEQFF. CDR3 in DNA: TGTGCCAGCTCATCCGGCGGGAGCTACAATGAGCAGTTCTTC.

This clone was seen just once. The chain couples TRBV27 to TRBJ2-1, with D uncertain. This CDR3 has 16 amino acids. Trimming stripped 4 bases from V and 4 bases from J, with 17 bases between. Germline assignment: CDR1 MNHEY and CDR2 SMNVEV (reference sequence). The CDR3 region has the DNA TGTGCCAGCAGTTCCTCGCCGGGTGACGCTTACAATGAGCAGTTCTTC. Residues: CASSSSPGDAYNEQFF.